The 31 T cell receptor beta chains presented below share a single source sample, sequenced in a study of blood T cell repertoires in COVID-19. The assay was immunoSEQ multiplex PCR, and TCRdb's table has in-frame clones only and misses some. Seen here are 120,000 to 150,000 clones, approximately 91% observed once, and the top ten hold 2.3%. The sample consisted of peripheral blood. All receptors come from a human donor in a cohort sampled during active COVID-19.

This chain connects TRBV11-2 to TRBJ2-2, with 7 bases identical to TRBD1. The CDR3 totals 14 residues. Losses at the gene ends were 1 base for V and 6 bases for J; bases not matched to a gene: 2. Germline CDR1 SGHAT, CDR2 FQNNGV. DNA for the CDR3: TGTGCCAGCAGCTTAGGACAGGGAGCCGGGGAGCTGTTTTTT. Residues: CASSLGQGAGELFF.

This clone was seen once. This rearrangement joins TRBV27 to TRBJ2-3, with D unresolved. The germline CDR1 and CDR2 sequences are MNHEY and SMNVEV (reference sequence). V lost 3 bases and J 3 bases, leaving 19 bases between the germline ends. The CDR3 is 17 amino acids. The CDR3 is CASSFPTGSDKTDTQYF. The CDR3 coding sequence is TGTGCCAGCAGTTTCCCGACCGGGTCCGATAAGACAGATACGCAGTATTTT.

The rearrangement links TRBV25-1 to TRBJ1-6; D is perhaps TRBD1 (6 bases). Germline V CDR1 and CDR2: MGHDK, SYGVNS. The germline V and J ends were trimmed by 2 bases and 7 bases, with 21 bases remaining between them. This CDR3 spans 18 amino acids. The CDR3 reads CASSEGIGDKVGNSPLHF. The CDR3 nucleotides read TGTGCCAGCAGTGAAGGTATTGGGGACAAGGTGGGGAATTCACCCCTCCACTTT.

This chain connects TRBV10-2 to TRBJ2-7; D is possibly TRBD2 (5 bases). CDR3 length equals 16 residues. Germline CDR1 and CDR2: WSHSY and SAAADI. V was cut by 5 bases and J by 2 bases, with 19 bases left in between. In DNA form, the CDR3 reads TGCGCCAGCAGTATCGGGGTCTCCATTAAAGCCTACGAGCAGTACTTC. It encodes CASSIGVSIKAYEQYF.

The chain recombines TRBV7-2 with TRBJ2-7; weak D call: TRBD1 (6 bases). Germline V gene sequence: CDR1 SGHTA, CDR2 FQGNSA. This CDR3 is built from 14 residues. V was cut by 7 bases and J by 2 bases, with 15 bases left in between. CDR3 in amino acids: CASTPSPGAYEQYF. The CDR3 DNA sequence: TGTGCCAGCACCCCGAGCCCAGGGGCCTACGAGCAGTACTTC. The full variable domain, with the rest looked up from reference TRBV7-2 and TRBJ2-7, is GAGVSQSPSNKVTEKGKDVELRCDPISGHTALYWYRQSLGQGLEFLIYFQGNSAPDKSGLPSDRFSAERTGGSVSTLTIQRTQQEDSAVYLCASTPSPGAYEQYFGPGTRLTVT.

This chain connects TRBV5-5 to TRBJ1-1; D is unclear. The CDR3 contains 12 residues. Germline CDR1 SGHKS, CDR2 YYEKEE (reference sequence). The V end was cut by 0 bases, the J end by 6 bases, with 6 bases between. The CDR3 sequence is CASSLVAAEAFF. Here the CDR3 DNA reads TGTGCCAGCAGCTTGGTTGCGGCTGAAGCTTTCTTT.

The genes are TRBV7-6 and TRBJ2-7, with D maybe TRBD1 (6 bases). With 8 bases removed from V and 2 bases from J, the gap between germline ends came to 19 bases. The CDR3 loop spans 15 amino acids. Per germline, CDR1 SGHVS and CDR2 FNYEAQ. The CDR3 sequence is CASAARGEFPYEQYF. CDR3 bases: TGTGCCAGCGCGGCCAGGGGCGAGTTCCCCTACGAGCAGTACTTC. Combining the CDR3 with reference TRBV7-6 and TRBJ2-7 gives the whole variable domain GAGVSQSPRYKVTKRGQDVALRCDPISGHVSLYWYRQALGQGPEFLTYFNYEAQQDKSGLPNDRFSAERPEGSISTLTIQRTEQRDSAMYRCASAARGEFPYEQYFGPGTRLTVT.

The CDR3 DNA follows: TGTGCCAGTAGTCCAGCGGGCATCAGGGGGGAGACCCAGTACTTC. Amino acid sequence: CASSPAGIRGETQYF. This rearrangement joins TRBV19 to TRBJ2-5; a weak D match, TRBD1 (7 bases). V dropped 5 bases and J dropped 5 bases, with 18 bases sitting between them. Germline CDR1 is LNHDA and CDR2 is SQIVND (reference sequence). The CDR3 contains 15 residues.

Points on this clone: At one end, the junction sequence differs from germline, possibly due to a read error. This chain links TRBV7-2 with TRBJ1-6; D uncertain. The CDR3 extends over 17 amino acids. Germline V gives CDR1 SGHTA, CDR2 FQGNSA. The CDR3 bases are TGTGCCAGCAGCTCTCCTATCGGGAGCTCCTATAATTTACCCCTCCACTTT. Amino acids: CASSSPIGSSYNLPLHF.

The rearrangement joins TRBV3-1 (or the pseudogene TRBV3-2) to TRBJ1-1, with 8 positions matching TRBD1. The CDR3 is 15 residues long. J was trimmed by 2 bases and V by 3 bases; bases with no gene match: 5. The germline V gene encodes CDR1 LGHDT and CDR2 YNNKEL (reference sequence). The CDR3 protein is CASSQGQAKNTEAFF. CDR3 coding DNA: TGTGCCAGCAGCCAGGGACAGGCTAAAAACACTGAAGCTTTCTTT.

The chain is built from TRBV10-1 and TRBJ2-1; D not resolved. This CDR3 has 15 amino acids. With 2 bases removed from V and 3 bases from J, the gap between germline ends came to 11 bases. From germline, CDR1 is WNHNN and CDR2 SYGVQD (reference sequence). CDR3 residues: CASSEGLEDYNEQFF. The CDR3, as DNA: TGCGCCAGCAGTGAGGGCCTCGAGGACTACAATGAGCAGTTCTTC.

V is TRBV4-2 and J is TRBJ1-5; D is ambiguous. The CDR3 totals 14 residues. The V and J ends lost 4 bases and 4 bases respectively, with 11 bases between them. Per the germline V gene, CDR1 is LGHNA and CDR2 is YNFKEQ. CDR3 in amino acids: CASSLRLENQPQHF. The DNA for the CDR3 is TGTGCCAGCAGCCTAAGACTGGAGAATCAGCCCCAGCATTTT.

This sequence joins TRBV5-1 and TRBJ2-7; D is uncertain. This CDR3 is 14 amino acids long. Germline V lookup: CDR1 SGHRS, CDR2 YFSETQ. The V end was cut by 1 base, the J end by 1 base, with 9 bases between. The CDR3 region is CASSLSSSSYEQYF. As DNA, the CDR3 is TGCGCCAGCAGCTTGTCGAGCTCTTCCTACGAGCAGTACTTC.

This clone was counted only a few times. J is TRBJ1-5 and V is TRBV7-2; D perhaps matches TRBD1 (5 bases). Per the germline V gene, CDR1 is SGHTA and CDR2 is FQGNSA. V was shortened by 4 bases and J by 2 bases, with 15 bases between the two germline ends. This CDR3 contains 16 residues. The CDR3 DNA reads as TGTGCCAGCAGCTCGGGGGACGGCTACGGCAATCAGCCCCAGCATTTT. This gives the protein CASSSGDGYGNQPQHF.

This clone occurred once. This rearrangement joins TRBV15 to TRBJ2-2; a weak D match, TRBD2 (6 bases). CDR1 is LNHNV and CDR2 is YYDKDF in the germline V gene (reference sequence). This CDR3 contains 16 residues. Trimming took off 0 bases at V and 2 bases at J, with 10 bases between the two ends. As DNA, the CDR3 is TGTGCCACCAGCAGAGAATACGGGGGAAACACCGGGGAGCTGTTTTTT. Protein product: CATSREYGGNTGELFF.

The genes are TRBV9 and TRBJ2-5; 8 bases agree with TRBD2. The CDR3 extends over 18 amino acids. Germline CDR1 is SGDLS and CDR2 is YYNGEE. Losses at the gene ends were 2 bases for V and 2 bases for J; bases not matched to a gene: 14. In nucleotides, the CDR3 is TGTGCCAGCAGCGTTTCGGCGGGGGGTGTTAATGGGCAAGAGACCCAGTACTTC. Translating gives CASSVSAGGVNGQETQYF.

This clone was seen only a few times. This chain connects TRBV5-1 to TRBJ1-1, with TRBD1 matching 7 bases. In germline, CDR1 is SGHRS, CDR2 YFSETQ. CDR3 length: 15 amino acids. Unmatched junction bases numbered 3, after V lost 0 bases and J lost 1 base. The CDR3, as DNA: TGCGCCAGCAGCTTGGCCGGGACAGCGAACACTGAAGCTTTCTTT. Its translation: CASSLAGTANTEAFF.

This clone was picked up a small number of times. The rearrangement uses TRBV4-2 and TRBJ2-1, with TRBD2 as a possible D gene (6 bases). Germline-derived CDR1 and CDR2 are LGHNA and YNFKEQ. V was clipped by 5 bases and J by 7 bases, with 12 bases between them. This CDR3 has 13 residues. The CDR3 coding sequence is TGTGCCAGCAGCAAACGACTAGATAATGAGCAGTTCTTC. It specifies CASSKRLDNEQFF.

This clone was counted a single time. The rearrangement links TRBV30 to TRBJ2-7; the D is unclear. Per the germline V gene, CDR1 is GTSNPN and CDR2 is SVGIG (reference sequence). The CDR3 runs to 12 residues. Trimming removed 1 base at V and 6 bases at J, with 10 bases between. CDR3 loop: CAWSARLSEQYF. The CDR3 coding sequence is TGTGCCTGGAGTGCGAGGCTCAGCGAGCAGTACTTC. Based on the CDR3 plus reference TRBV30 and TRBJ2-7, the full variable domain is SQTIHQWPATLVQPVGSPLSLECTVEGTSNPNLYWYRQAAGRGLQLLFYSVGIGQISSEVPQNLSASRPQDRQFILSSKKLLLSDSGFYLCAWSARLSEQYFGPGTRLTVT.

The chain recombines TRBV5-6 with TRBJ1-6, with TRBD1 as a possible D gene (5 bases). Trimming left V 1 base short and J 8 bases short, with 19 bases between. The germline V gene has CDR1 SGHDT and CDR2 YYEEEE. The CDR3 runs 17 residues. CDR3 residues: CASSLRQTVQSDSPLHF. The CDR3 bases are TGTGCCAGCAGCTTGCGGCAGACAGTACAGTCCGATTCACCCCTCCACTTT.

This chain joins TRBV6-5 and TRBJ2-5; D might be TRBD1 (5 bases). The CDR3 totals 13 residues. Germline loops: CDR1 MNHEY, CDR2 SVGAGI. CDR3: CASRRAHGETQYF. In DNA form, the CDR3 reads TGTGCATCGCGCAGGGCCCATGGTGAGACCCAGTACTTC.

CDR3 DNA: TGTGCCAGCAGCTCGGGACAGGCGAACACTGAAGCTTTCTTT. As protein: CASSSGQANTEAFF. The gene calls are TRBV28 and TRBJ1-1; TRBD1 matches at 8 bases. The CDR3 totals 14 residues. Germline values: CDR1 MDHEN, CDR2 SYDVKM. J gave up 1 base and V 6 bases, and 4 bases lay outside the gene matches.

The rearrangement links TRBV12-3 or TRBV12-4 to TRBJ2-3; tentative D call: TRBD1 (5 bases). The CDR3 length is 12 residues. V gave up 10 bases and J gave up 3 bases, with 11 bases separating them. The CDR3 DNA reads TGTGCCACCTCGACAGAAACAGATACGCAGTATTTT. Protein: CATSTETDTQYF.

The gene calls are TRBV7-2 and TRBJ2-7, with 11 positions matching TRBD2. J lost 3 bases, V lost 4 bases, and 14 bases had no gene match. This CDR3 region has 18 residues. In germline, CDR1 is SGHTA, CDR2 FQGNSA. CDR3 in amino acids: CASSSRFSGRAEGYEQYF. CDR3 DNA sequence: TGTGCCAGCAGCTCACGTTTTAGCGGGAGGGCCGAGGGCTACGAGCAGTACTTC.

The chain uses TRBV29-1 and TRBJ1-2; a possible D gene is TRBD1 (5 bases). Germline V gene data show CDR1 as SQVTM and CDR2 as ANQGSEA. This CDR3 contains 12 residues. V was pared by 6 bases and J by 4 bases, with 12 bases between. The CDR3 nucleotides are TGCAGCGTGTCCGGGGGTAGCTATGGCTACACCTTC. As protein: CSVSGGSYGYTF.

The CDR3 DNA sequence: TGTGCCACCCAAAGAGCGGGGCAAGAGACCCAGTACTTC. Residues: CATQRAGQETQYF. The chain recombines TRBV28 with TRBJ2-5; 7 bases are a match to TRBD2. Trimming cost V 10 bases and J 2 bases; bases outside gene matches: 7. The CDR3 has 13 residues. Germline loops: CDR1 MDHEN, CDR2 SYDVKM.

This chain links TRBV30 with TRBJ1-1; D may be TRBD1 (5 bases). CDR3 length equals 14 residues. Trimming cost V 0 bases and J 5 bases, with 13 bases left between them. CDR1 is GTSNPN, CDR2 SVGIG, per germline (reference sequence). The CDR3 region is CAWSVGGGITEAFF. Here the CDR3 DNA reads TGTGCCTGGAGTGTGGGGGGTGGAATAACTGAAGCTTTCTTT.

V usage is TRBV19 and J usage is TRBJ1-4; TRBD1 aligns across 7 bases. Germline CDR1 reads LNHDA; CDR2 reads SQIVND (reference sequence). CDR3 length: 14 residues. After removal of 4 bases from V and 1 base from J, the junction contained 0 bases not matched to a gene. CDR3 nucleotide sequence: TGTGCCAGTAGTACAGGGGGAACTAATGAAAAACTGTTTTTT. It encodes CASSTGGTNEKLFF. Complete variable domain (other parts from reference TRBV19 and TRBJ1-4): DGGITQSPKYLFRKEGQNVTLSCEQNLNHDAMYWYRQDPGQGLRLIYYSQIVNDFQKGDIAEGYSVSREKKESFPLTVTSAQKNPTAFYLCASSTGGTNEKLFFGSGTQLSVL.

The J gene is TRBJ1-1, the V gene TRBV5-1, with D possibly TRBD1 on 5 matching bases. Germline CDR1 is SGHRS and CDR2 is YFSETQ. There are 12 residues in the CDR3. V lost 5 bases and J 4 bases, leaving 9 bases between the germline ends. CDR3 in amino acids: CASSSGLTEAFF. The CDR3 coding sequence is TGCGCCAGCAGTTCAGGGCTCACTGAAGCTTTCTTT.

A single count supports this clone. The genes are TRBV5-8 and TRBJ2-1, with 9 bases that match TRBD2. Germline CDR1 is SGHTS and CDR2 is YDEGEE. Unmatched junction bases numbered 14, after V lost 0 bases and J lost 10 bases. This CDR3 has 17 amino acids. The CDR3 reads CASSLEIAGAFLGEQFF. The CDR3 bases are TGTGCCAGCAGCTTGGAAATAGCGGGGGCCTTCCTGGGGGAGCAGTTCTTC.

The CDR3 region has the DNA TGTGCCAGCAGTTACGGGACAACTTCCTACGAGCAGTACTTC. Protein: CASSYGTTSYEQYF. The rearrangement links TRBV25-1 to TRBJ2-7, with D possibly matching TRBD1 (6 bases). The CDR3 consists of 14 residues. V was shortened by 5 bases and J by 1 base, with 12 bases between the two germline ends. Germline V gene sequence: CDR1 MGHDK, CDR2 SYGVNS.